This T cell receptor (beta chain) was captured by sequencing in a study of cytomegalovirus exposure and HLA in healthy donors. The study, taken as a whole, reports: The authors judged a highly shared variant cluster likely a sequencing artifact.

Primers: 60 Vbeta forward and 13 Jbeta reverse. Only in-frame clones appear in the TCRdb table, and some are missing; sequencing was by immunoSEQ multiplex PCR. The profile covers about 63,000 clones, with roughly 71% appearing a single time and roughly 25% taken by the ten largest. In its sample, this clone was seen a few times. The antigen remains unidentified. Trimming removed 4 bases from V and 3 bases from J; junction bases left unmatched: 13. Germline V gene lookup returns CDR1 SGHDT and CDR2 YYEEEE. The CDR3 contains 17 residues. The sample comprised PBMCs. The chain couples TRBV5-6 to TRBJ1-1; 9 bases fit TRBD1. The receptor's source is a man in his forties or fifties in good health and CMV-seropositive. CDR3 in amino acids: CASSPAGVQGAYTEAFF. CDR3 nucleotides: TGTGCCAGCAGCCCCGCGGGGGTACAGGGGGCGTACACTGAAGCTTTCTTT. The entire variable domain, with the rest obtained from reference TRBV5-6 and TRBJ1-1, is as follows: DAGVTQSPTHLIKTRGQQVTLRCSPKSGHDTVSWYQQALGQGPQFIFQYYEEEERQRGNFPDRFSGHQFPNYSSELNVNALLLGDSALYLCASSPAGVQGAYTEAFFGQGTRLTVV.